This T cell receptor (beta chain) was found in a study of blood T cell repertoires in COVID-19. Overall study: Some COVID-19 samples were acute and others convalescent; all came from the United States, Italy and Spain. The analysed material was cDNA or gDNA that came from T cells, B-cell-depleted T cells, or PBMCs.

V was pared by 5 bases and J by 11 bases, with 13 bases between. The CDR3 is made up of 13 amino acids. Germline lookup yields CDR1 SGHAT and CDR2 FQNNGV. Per the authors' pipeline: For nucleated cells, counts were estimated from reference gene primer amplification. The data were produced by immunoSEQ multiplex PCR, yet TCRdb's version contains in-frame clones alone and is incomplete. The D gene and trimming were derived from the DNA, and the V and J assignments and clone size from that table. Among about 230,000 clones, approximately 82% were seen once, and the ten largest hold more than 6.5%. The V call is TRBV11-2, the J call TRBJ1-6, with TRBD1 as a possible D gene (5 bases). The TCR comes from a man in his forties with active or convalescent COVID-19. Sequencing was performed on peripheral blood. CDR3 protein: CASSRSGGAPLHF. CDR3 in DNA: TGTGCCAGCAGCCGCTCGGGGGGGGCACCCCTCCACTTT. The full variable domain, with the rest looked up from reference TRBV11-2 and TRBJ1-6, is EAGVAQSPRYKIIEKRQSVAFWCNPISGHATLYWYQQILGQGPKLLIQFQNNGVVDDSQLPKDRFSAERLKGVDSTLKIQPAKLEDSAVYLCASSRSGGAPLHFGNGTRLTVT.